Ten or more counts support the clone carrying this T cell receptor (beta chain). These data belong to a study of early T cells in non-severe SARS-CoV-2 infection. The CDR3 is made up of 17 amino acids. CDR1 and CDR2 from the germline V gene are SGHTA and FQGNSA. Germline trimming cut 5 bases from V and 5 bases from J; bases unmatched to any gene: 11. Individual cDNA molecules each received unique molecular identifiers attached to them. In TCRdb, the 5' RACE reads were re-called with MiXCR into one record per CDR3 protein. The sample lists around 26,000 distinct CDR3 sequences; 4% to 5% were seen once.

The TCR originated in an adult who was a healthcare worker with PCR-confirmed SARS-CoV-2 infection or an uninfected control (not recorded which). Sequencing used whole blood. V gene TRBV7-2 combines with J gene TRBJ2-1; 11 bases agree with TRBD2. CDR3 region: CASSNHYLAGGHNEQFF. The CDR3 region has the DNA TGTGCCAGCAGCAACCACTATCTAGCGGGAGGCCACAATGAGCAGTTCTTC.